The clone carrying this TCR beta chain was seen a handful of times. Combining a sample-barcoded 5' primer with a J-beta primer mix, a second PCR ran for roughly 7 to 12 cycles. TCRdb itself ran the 5' RACE reads through MiXCR, one entry per CDR3 protein. The sample gives roughly 1 million distinct CDR3 sequences, 25% of which show up once; approximately 0.71% is in the top ten. The data were taken from a study of blood T cells in healthy people across ages. These data were also filed under a second study, of T cells of mothers and their children.

The receptor comes from a girl aged 2 to 9 in good health. The specimen was blood.

The DNA of the CDR3 is TGTGCCACCAGCAGAGATCCTCAGGGGCAAGAGACCCAGTACTTC. Protein: CATSRDPQGQETQYF. The chain recombines TRBV15 with TRBJ2-5; D may be TRBD1 (6 bases). Trimming cost V 0 bases and J 2 bases, with 10 bases left between them. Germline V gene lookup returns CDR1 LNHNV and CDR2 YYDKDF (reference sequence). This CDR3 comprises 15 residues.